This T cell receptor beta chain was recovered during a study of blood T cell repertoires in COVID-19. This clone was recorded once. The CDR3 runs 16 residues. After removal of 1 base from V and 6 bases from J, the junction contained 7 bases not matched to a gene. The V gene's germline CDR1 is KGHSH and CDR2 LQKENI. Sequencing was performed with immunoSEQ multiplex PCR; in TCRdb, only in-frame clones are kept and a portion is missing. The table records around 42,000 clones, around 90% of them present only once. The rearrangement links TRBV18 to TRBJ2-2; 8 positions agree with TRBD1. The sequenced sample was peripheral blood. This sequence was found in a man between 45 and 60 years old with active COVID-19. CDR3 sequence (DNA): TGTGCCAGCTCACCACGGACAGGGAGGCTTGCCGGGGAGCTGTTTTTT. It translates to CASSPRTGRLAGELFF.